Below are 24 T cell receptor beta chains sequenced from a single sample in a study of T cells after yellow fever vaccination. TCRdb itself ran the 5' RACE reads through MiXCR, one entry per CDR3 protein. The sample consists of hundreds of thousands of distinct CDR3 sequences, about 15% of them appearing once. Specimen: PBMCs, collected less than 6 days after the first yellow fever vaccination. These receptors were obtained from a young man who received the YFV17D yellow fever vaccine.

The chain carries TRBV12-5 and TRBJ2-1; D is perhaps TRBD1 (5 bases). Germline V gene lookup returns CDR1 LGHNT and CDR2 FRNRAP. This CDR3 spans 13 amino acids. Between the trimmed V and J ends, which lost 7 bases and 6 bases, there was a span of 13 bases. CDR3 DNA: TGTGCTAGTGCCCCAAGAAGGGGCAATGAGCAGTTCTTC. Residues: CASAPRRGNEQFF.

The chain carries TRBV6-5 and TRBJ1-1, with D possibly being TRBD1 (5 bases). Germline loops: CDR1 MNHEY, CDR2 SVGAGI. V dropped 2 bases and J dropped 3 bases, with 10 bases sitting between them. The CDR3 runs to 14 residues. CDR3 region: CASSYRGAYTEAFF. The CDR3 nucleotides read TGTGCCAGCAGTTACCGGGGCGCCTACACTGAAGCTTTCTTT.

This clonotype was seen a few times. V is TRBV2 and J is TRBJ2-7, with 8 nucleotides matching TRBD1. The J segment lost 6 bases and the V segment lost 4 bases, leaving 5 bases of the junction unmatched. The CDR3 is 13 residues long. The germline V gene encodes CDR1 SNHLY and CDR2 FYNNEI. The CDR3 is CASSAWTGSEQYF. DNA of the CDR3: TGTGCCAGCAGTGCGTGGACAGGGTCCGAGCAGTACTTC.

The chain is built from TRBV20-1 and TRBJ1-2; 7 bases are shared with TRBD1. Germline V CDR1 and CDR2: DFQATT, SNEGSKA (reference sequence). CDR3 length equals 15 residues. Trimming cost V 7 bases and J 2 bases; bases outside gene matches: 13. For the CDR3, the DNA is TGCAGTGGGGCCGAGCCCGCGACAGGGAACTATGGCTACACCTTC. Encoded protein: CSGAEPATGNYGYTF.

The chain combines TRBV15 with TRBJ1-1; D is uncertain. From germline, CDR1 is LNHNV and CDR2 YYDKDF (reference sequence). Trimming pared 0 bases from V and 5 bases from J, leaving 10 bases between. The CDR3 extends over 14 amino acids. The CDR3 region is CATSRDTAHTEAFF. CDR3 DNA sequence: TGTGCCACCAGCAGAGATACCGCCCATACTGAAGCTTTCTTT.

J is TRBJ1-6 and V is TRBV7-8; perhaps TRBD1 as D (6 bases). The germline V gene has CDR1 SGHVS and CDR2 FQNEAQ. V lost 4 bases, J lost 6 bases, and 16 bases lay in between. The length of the CDR3 is 16 residues. DNA for the CDR3: TGTGCCAGCAGCTCGAGGGACAAGTGGATTAATTCACCCCTCCACTTT. Translation: CASSSRDKWINSPLHF.

The CDR3 region has the DNA TGCAGTGCTAGGATCCAGAAAGGCTACAATGAGCAGTTCTTC. It specifies CSARIQKGYNEQFF. This chain joins TRBV20-1 and TRBJ2-1; D uncertain. This CDR3 spans 14 amino acids. V was cut by 3 bases and J by 3 bases, with 12 bases left in between. The germline CDR1 and CDR2 sequences are DFQATT and SNEGSKA (reference sequence).

This clonotype was seen only a few times. The chain links TRBV2 to TRBJ2-3; 9 bases align to TRBD1. CDR3 size: 15 residues. After removal of 5 bases from V and 4 bases from J, the junction contained 7 bases not matched to a gene. Germline V gives CDR1 SNHLY, CDR2 FYNNEI. CDR3 nucleotides: TGTGCCAGCAGTCTACAGGGGGCGCAGGCAGATACGCAGTATTTT. Amino acid sequence: CASSLQGAQADTQYF.

CDR3 region: CSANGRRGSMNTEAFF. In nucleotides, the CDR3 is TGCAGTGCTAACGGACGGAGGGGGTCGATGAACACTGAAGCTTTCTTT. The rearrangement links TRBV20-1 to TRBJ1-1, with D possibly matching TRBD1 (6 bases). Trimming took 4 bases from V and 0 from J, leaving 18 bases between them. This CDR3 is built from 16 residues. The germline CDR1 and CDR2 sequences are DFQATT and SNEGSKA (reference sequence).

This rearrangement joins TRBV7-2 to TRBJ2-7, with 7 bases that match TRBD2. In germline, CDR1 is SGHTA, CDR2 FQGNSA. The trim removed 3 bases at V and 0 bases at J, leaving 5 bases unmatched. The CDR3 has 15 residues. The chain's CDR3 is CASSFAGVSSYEQYF. DNA of the CDR3: TGTGCCAGCAGCTTTGCGGGGGTGAGCTCCTACGAGCAGTACTTC.

This clonotype was detected a few times. The chain couples TRBV6-5 to TRBJ1-2; the D gene is possibly TRBD1 (5 bases). The CDR3 is 15 residues long. With 0 bases removed from V and 8 bases from J, the gap between germline ends came to 16 bases. Germline lookup yields CDR1 MNHEY and CDR2 SVGAGI. The CDR3 nucleotides are TGTGCCAGCAGTTACTCGGTCACAGCGGGGGACGGCTACACCTTC. It is translated as CASSYSVTAGDGYTF.

This clonotype was found a few times. The V call is TRBV20-1, the J call TRBJ2-3; possible D gene TRBD2, 5 bases. The CDR3 length is 12 residues. CDR1 is DFQATT, CDR2 SNEGSKA, per germline (reference sequence). CDR3 sequence: CRLRSGSDTQYF. In DNA, the CDR3 is TGCAGGTTACGGAGTGGGAGTGATACGCAGTATTTT.

This clonotype was counted at least ten times. The chain uses TRBV12-3 or TRBV12-4 and TRBJ1-3; D gene ambiguous. The CDR3 sequence is 15 residues long. Trimming shortened V by 3 bases and J by 1 base, and 10 bases separated the two germline ends. CDR3 DNA sequence: TGTGCCAGCAGTTTGTTGGCGGGGTCTGGAAACACCATATATTTT. Translation: CASSLLAGSGNTIYF.

The rearrangement links TRBV5-1 to TRBJ2-7; 8 bases line up with TRBD1. Germline CDR1 SGHRS, CDR2 YFSETQ. CDR3 length equals 13 residues. V shed 8 bases and J 6 bases; nucleotides not matched to a gene: 10. The CDR3 DNA follows: TGCGCCAGTAACAATGGACAGGGAGGCGAGCAGTACGTC. This encodes CASNNGQGGEQYV.

V gene TRBV18 combines with J gene TRBJ2-7, with D possibly TRBD1 on 5 matching bases. Trimming took off 0 bases at V and 5 bases at J, with 14 bases between the two ends. This CDR3 is 15 amino acids long. Per the germline V gene, CDR1 is KGHSH and CDR2 is LQKENI. The CDR3 sequence is CASSPPSQGWDEQYF. In DNA, the CDR3 is TGTGCCAGCTCACCACCGAGCCAGGGTTGGGACGAGCAGTACTTC.

The chain employs TRBV7-8 and TRBJ2-7, with 7 positions matching TRBD2. This CDR3 contains 15 residues. V was clipped by 2 bases and J by 6 bases; unmatched bases: 10. Germline V gives CDR1 SGHVS, CDR2 FQNEAQ. The CDR3 sequence is CASSLSNRGVTEQYV. DNA for the CDR3: TGTGCCAGCAGCTTAAGTAATCGGGGGGTTACCGAGCAGTACGTC.

This clonotype turned up a few times. V and J are TRBV10-3 and TRBJ2-7, with TRBD1 identical over 10 bases. Germline lookup yields CDR1 ENHRY and CDR2 SYGVKD. This CDR3 spans 14 amino acids. Unmatched junction bases numbered 6, after V lost 4 bases and J lost 6 bases. As DNA, the CDR3 is TGTGCCATCAGTGCCGGGACAGGGGTGGCCGAGCAGTACTTC. The encoded protein is CAISAGTGVAEQYF.

The rearrangement joins TRBV6-6 to TRBJ2-3; possibly TRBD2 for D (6 bases). This CDR3 is built from 13 residues. V was cut by 2 bases and J by 6 bases, with 9 bases left in between. Germline V gene sequence: CDR1 MNHNY, CDR2 SVGAGI (reference sequence). The CDR3 region is CASSYPGRDTQYF. DNA for the CDR3: TGTGCCAGCAGTTACCCAGGGAGGGATACGCAGTATTTT.

The sample holds a few counts of this clonotype. V usage is TRBV14 and J usage is TRBJ1-1, with TRBD1 matching over 11 bases. The CDR3 runs to 15 residues. V gave up 4 bases and J gave up 6 bases; unmatched junction bases: 7. Per germline, CDR1 SGHDN and CDR2 FVKESK. The CDR3 loop reads CASSLGMGQGAEAFF. The CDR3 coding sequence is TGTGCCAGCAGCCTGGGGATGGGACAGGGGGCTGAAGCTTTCTTT.

The chain uses TRBV7-2 and TRBJ2-1; D call uncertain. The germline V gene encodes CDR1 SGHTA and CDR2 FQGNSA. Trimming stripped 3 bases from V and 4 bases from J, with 10 bases between. The length of the CDR3 is 14 residues. For the CDR3, the DNA is TGTGCCAGCAGCTTCTCCGACATTTACAATGAGCAGTTCTTC. Translated, it gives CASSFSDIYNEQFF.

The genes are TRBV25-1 and TRBJ2-3, with D possibly being TRBD2 (5 bases). V was shortened by 7 bases and J by 6 bases, with 8 bases between the two germline ends. The CDR3 is 11 residues long. Germline CDR1 and CDR2: MGHDK and SYGVNS. The CDR3 region is CASKRTDTQYF. CDR3 coding DNA: TGTGCCAGCAAACGGACTGATACGCAGTATTTT.

The chain's CDR3 is CASSFAGAEAFF. DNA of the CDR3: TGCGCCAGCAGCTTTGCGGGGGCTGAAGCTTTCTTT. The chain couples TRBV5-1 to TRBJ1-1; a weak D match, TRBD1 (5 bases). The germline V gene has CDR1 SGHRS and CDR2 YFSETQ. The CDR3 covers 12 residues. V lost 2 bases and J 6 bases, leaving 8 bases between the germline ends.

This clonotype was detected a few times. V is TRBV19 and J is TRBJ2-7; 7 nucleotides match TRBD1. The CDR3 has 14 residues. J was trimmed by 3 bases and V by 5 bases; bases with no gene match: 7. Germline CDR1 is LNHDA and CDR2 is SQIVND (reference sequence). The DNA of the CDR3 is TGTGCCAGTAGTTCGTTAGGGACAGACTACGAGCAGTACTTC. This codes for CASSSLGTDYEQYF.

This chain connects TRBV19 to TRBJ2-7; 8 nucleotides line up with TRBD1. Germline V gene sequence: CDR1 LNHDA, CDR2 SQIVND (reference sequence). Trimming at V came to 5 bases and at J to 0 bases, leaving 9 bases not matched to a gene. This CDR3 is 16 amino acids long. CDR3 amino acids: CASSPGGRRNSYEQYF. The CDR3, as DNA: TGTGCCAGTAGTCCAGGGGGCAGGAGGAACTCCTACGAGCAGTACTTC.